Sequencing of this TCR beta chain was carried out in a study of blood T cell repertoires in COVID-19. In the original processing: Estimates of nucleated cell counts were drawn from the amplification of reference gene primers. The method was immunoSEQ multiplex PCR; TCRdb's version includes in-frame clones alone and lacks a portion of them. V, J and clone size reflect that table, while D and trimming were determined from the DNA. The profile covers some 400,000 clones, with approximately 90% appearing a single time and more than 0.85% taken by the ten largest. Trimming shortened V by 3 bases and J by 0 bases, and 10 bases separated the two germline ends. This CDR3 has 15 residues. Germline V gene lookup returns CDR1 WNHNN and CDR2 SYGVQD (reference sequence). Participant reports of clinical history set cohort assignment.

The source of this sequence is a woman aged 40 to 50 who had been exposed to COVID-19. Sequences were obtained from PBMCs or T cells enriched from blood (not recorded which). The genes are TRBV10-1 and TRBJ2-3; TRBD2 might be the D (6 bases). CDR3: CASSESAGSTDTQYF. In DNA form, the CDR3 reads TGCGCCAGCAGTGAATCGGCGGGGAGCACAGATACGCAGTATTTT.